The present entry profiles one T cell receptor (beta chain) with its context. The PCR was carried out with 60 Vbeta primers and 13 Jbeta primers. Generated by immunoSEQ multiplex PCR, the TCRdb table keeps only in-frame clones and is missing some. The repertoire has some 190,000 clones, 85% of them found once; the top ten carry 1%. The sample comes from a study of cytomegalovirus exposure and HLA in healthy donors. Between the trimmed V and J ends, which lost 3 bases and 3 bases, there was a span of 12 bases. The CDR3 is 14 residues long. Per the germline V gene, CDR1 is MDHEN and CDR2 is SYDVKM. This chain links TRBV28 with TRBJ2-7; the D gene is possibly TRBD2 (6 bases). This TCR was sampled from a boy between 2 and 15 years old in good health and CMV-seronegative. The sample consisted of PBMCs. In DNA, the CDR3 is TGTGCCAGCAGTTTGAGGGAGGAAAGCTACGAGCAGTACTTC. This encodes CASSLREESYEQYF.